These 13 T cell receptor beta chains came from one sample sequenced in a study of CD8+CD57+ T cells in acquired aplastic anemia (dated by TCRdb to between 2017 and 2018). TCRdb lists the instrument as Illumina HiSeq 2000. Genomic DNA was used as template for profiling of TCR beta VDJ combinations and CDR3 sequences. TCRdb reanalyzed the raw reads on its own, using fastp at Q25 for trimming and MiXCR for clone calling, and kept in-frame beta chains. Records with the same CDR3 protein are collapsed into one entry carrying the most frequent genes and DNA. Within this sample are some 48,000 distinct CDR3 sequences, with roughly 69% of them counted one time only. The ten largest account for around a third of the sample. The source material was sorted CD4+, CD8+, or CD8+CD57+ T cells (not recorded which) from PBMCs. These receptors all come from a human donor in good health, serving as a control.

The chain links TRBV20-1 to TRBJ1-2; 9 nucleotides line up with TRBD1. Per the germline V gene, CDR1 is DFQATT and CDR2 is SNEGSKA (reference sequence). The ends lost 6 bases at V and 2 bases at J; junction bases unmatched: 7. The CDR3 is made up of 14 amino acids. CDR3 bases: TGCAGTGCATCGGACAGGGGAAGAAACTATGGCTACACCTTC. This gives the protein CSASDRGRNYGYTF.

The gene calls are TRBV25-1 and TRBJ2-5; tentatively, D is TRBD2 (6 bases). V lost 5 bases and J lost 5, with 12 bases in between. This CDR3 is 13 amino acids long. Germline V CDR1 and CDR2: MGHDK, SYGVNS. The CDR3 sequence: CASSHTSQETQYF. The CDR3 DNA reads TGTGCCAGCAGTCACACTAGCCAGGAGACCCAGTACTTC.

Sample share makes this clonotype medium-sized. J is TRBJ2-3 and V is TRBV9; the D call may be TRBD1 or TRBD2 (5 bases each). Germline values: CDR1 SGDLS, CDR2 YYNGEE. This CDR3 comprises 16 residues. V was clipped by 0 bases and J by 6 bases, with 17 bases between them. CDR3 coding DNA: TGTGCCAGCAGCGTAGACGTGGGGGTGTTGGCGGATACGCAGTATTTT. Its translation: CASSVDVGVLADTQYF.

The CDR3 is CASSQVGRNEQFF. The CDR3 DNA follows: TGTGCCAGTAGTCAGGTAGGGCGCAATGAGCAGTTCTTC. The chain joins TRBV19 to TRBJ2-1, with no clear D. The CDR3 covers 13 residues. CDR1 is LNHDA and CDR2 is SQIVND in the germline V gene (reference sequence). Trimming shortened V by 5 bases and J by 6 bases, and 11 bases separated the two germline ends.

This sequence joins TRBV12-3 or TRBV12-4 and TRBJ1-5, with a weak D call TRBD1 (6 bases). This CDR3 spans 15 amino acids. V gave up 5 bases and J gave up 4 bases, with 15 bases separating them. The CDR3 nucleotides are TGTGCCAGCAGTCAGACAGGAAATCTAAATCAGCCCCAGCATTTT. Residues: CASSQTGNLNQPQHF.

The CDR3 DNA follows: TGTGCCACCAGCAGAGATGTGAGGGAGGGAGGCTACACCTTC. Its translation: CATSRDVREGGYTF. This sequence joins TRBV15 and TRBJ1-2; D call uncertain. V lost 0 bases and J 8 bases, leaving 13 bases between the germline ends. This CDR3 is 14 amino acids long. Germline CDR1 is LNHNV and CDR2 is YYDKDF (reference sequence).

This CDR3 reads CSVGGVNTEAFF. The CDR3 bases are TGCAGCGTTGGAGGAGTGAACACTGAAGCTTTCTTT. This sequence joins TRBV29-1 and TRBJ1-1; D uncertain. Deletions cut 4 bases from V and 0 bases from J, with 6 bases between. The CDR3 is made up of 12 amino acids. Germline V gives CDR1 SQVTM, CDR2 ANQGSEA.

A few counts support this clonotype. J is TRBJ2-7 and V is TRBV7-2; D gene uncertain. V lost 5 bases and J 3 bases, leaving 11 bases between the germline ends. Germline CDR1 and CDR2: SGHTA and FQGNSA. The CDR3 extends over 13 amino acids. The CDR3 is CASSRTGSYEQYF. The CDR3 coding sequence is TGTGCCAGCAGCCGGACGGGCAGCTACGAGCAGTACTTC.

The CDR3: CASSTQTGVAEAFF. For the CDR3, the DNA is TGTGCCAGTAGTACCCAAACAGGGGTGGCTGAAGCTTTCTTT. The chain carries TRBV19 and TRBJ1-1; TRBD1 matches at 7 bases. CDR3 length: 14 amino acids. Germline CDR1 is LNHDA and CDR2 is SQIVND (reference sequence). With 4 bases clipped from V and 6 bases from J, the junction kept 8 bases outside the gene matches.

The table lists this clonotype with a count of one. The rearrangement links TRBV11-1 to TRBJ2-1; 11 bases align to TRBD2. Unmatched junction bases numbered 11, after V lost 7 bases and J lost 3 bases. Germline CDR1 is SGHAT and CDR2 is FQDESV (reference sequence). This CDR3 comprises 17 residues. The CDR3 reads CASTLPRLAGIYNEQFF. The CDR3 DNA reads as TGTGCCAGCACCCTCCCTCGACTAGCGGGGATCTACAATGAGCAGTTCTTC.

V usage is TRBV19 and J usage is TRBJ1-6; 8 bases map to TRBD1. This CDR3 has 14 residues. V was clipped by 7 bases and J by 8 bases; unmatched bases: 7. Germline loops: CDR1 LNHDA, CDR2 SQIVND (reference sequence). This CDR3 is CASKTGEIDSPLHF. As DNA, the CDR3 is TGTGCCAGTAAGACAGGGGAGATCGATTCACCCCTCCACTTT.

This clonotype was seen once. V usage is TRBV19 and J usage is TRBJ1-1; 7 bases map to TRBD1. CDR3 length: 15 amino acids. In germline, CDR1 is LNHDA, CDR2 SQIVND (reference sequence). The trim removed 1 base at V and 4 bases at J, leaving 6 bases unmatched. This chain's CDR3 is CASSIVSGGVTEAFF. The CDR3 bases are TGTGCCAGTAGTATAGTATCAGGGGGGGTCACTGAAGCTTTCTTT.

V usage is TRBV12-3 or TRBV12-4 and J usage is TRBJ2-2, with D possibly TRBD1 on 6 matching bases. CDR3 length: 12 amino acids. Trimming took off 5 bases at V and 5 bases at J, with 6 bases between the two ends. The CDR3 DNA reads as TGTGCCAGCAGTCAGGGGACCGGGGAGCTGTTTTTT. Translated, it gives CASSQGTGELFF.